This T cell receptor (beta chain) was recovered during a study of blood T cells in healthy people across ages. General study points: Among T cells, TCR beta diversity per million cells dropped roughly linearly as age rose. Conclusively comparing naive with antigen-experienced cells was impossible with unsorted PBMCs.

The V and J ends lost 4 bases and 5 bases, in that order; junction bases with no gene match: 5. CDR1 SGHRS and CDR2 YFSETQ come from the germline V gene. This CDR3 has 13 residues. A second PCR, run for about 7 to 11 cycles, used a sample-barcoded 5' primer plus a J-beta primer mix. Each of the cDNA molecules was tagged by a template-switch adaptor with 12 random nucleotides. TCRdb itself ran the 5' RACE reads through MiXCR, one entry per CDR3 protein. This sample has more than 650,000 distinct CDR3 sequences, with approximately 53% found just once. Concerning this clonotype itself: What it recognizes is unknown.

Sequenced input: blood. The V gene is TRBV5-1, the J gene TRBJ1-2; 7 positions match TRBD1. This clonotype was sampled from a man older than 75 in good health. CDR3 amino acids: CASSVWTGYGYTF. The CDR3 bases are TGCGCCAGCAGCGTGTGGACAGGTTATGGCTACACCTTC. Variable domain in full (rest from reference TRBV5-1 and TRBJ1-2): KAGVTQTPRYLIKTRGQQVTLSCSPISGHRSVSWYQQTPGQGLQFLFEYFSETQRNKGNFPGRFSGRQFSNSRSEMNVSTLELGDSALYLCASSVWTGYGYTFGSGTRLTVV.